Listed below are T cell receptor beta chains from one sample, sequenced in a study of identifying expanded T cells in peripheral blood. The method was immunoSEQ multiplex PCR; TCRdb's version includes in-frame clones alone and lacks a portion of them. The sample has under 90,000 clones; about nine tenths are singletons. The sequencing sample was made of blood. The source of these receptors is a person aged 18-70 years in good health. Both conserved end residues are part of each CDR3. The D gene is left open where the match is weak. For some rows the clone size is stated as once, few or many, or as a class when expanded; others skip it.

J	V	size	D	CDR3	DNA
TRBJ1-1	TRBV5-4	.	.	CASSFGRGNEAFF	TGTGCCAGCAGCTTCGGACGCGGCAATGAAGCTTTCTTT
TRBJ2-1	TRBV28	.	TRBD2	CASSGASGRNEQFF	TGTGCCAGCAGCGGGGCTAGCGGAAGGAATGAGCAGTTCTTC
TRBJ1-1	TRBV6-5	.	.	CASSPQGSNTEAFF	TGTGCCAGCAGTCCTCAGGGTTCCAACACTGAAGCTTTCTTT
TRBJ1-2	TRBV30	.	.	CAWSTGPGGYTF	TGTGCCTGGAGCACGGGGCCGGGCGGCTACACCTTC
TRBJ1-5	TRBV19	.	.	CASNRRGQPQHF	TGTGCCAGTAACAGGAGGGGTCAGCCCCAGCATTTT
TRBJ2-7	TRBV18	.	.	CASSPIPQAGHLISYEQYF	TGTGCCAGCTCGCCTATACCACAAGCGGGACACCTGATCTCCTACGAGCAGTACTTC
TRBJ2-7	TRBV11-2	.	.	CASSLAGTYEQYF	TGTGCCAGCAGCTTGGCCGGAACCTACGAGCAGTACTTC
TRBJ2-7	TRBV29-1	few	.	CSVGLASEQYF	TGCAGCGTTGGGTTGGCAAGCGAGCAGTACTTC
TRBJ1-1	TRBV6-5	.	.	CASRNGGKAGEAFF	TGTGCCAGCAGAAATGGGGGAAAGGCGGGTGAAGCTTTCTTT
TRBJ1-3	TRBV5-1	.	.	CASSYGLTGTANTIYF	TGCGCCAGCAGTTATGGACTAACAGGTACGGCGAACACCATATATTTT
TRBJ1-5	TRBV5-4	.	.	CASSYTGTRGSNQPQHF	TGTGCCAGCAGCTACACCGGGACAAGAGGGAGCAATCAGCCCCAGCATTTT
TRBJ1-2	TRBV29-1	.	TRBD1	CSVAPGQGYGYTF	TGCAGCGTTGCCCCCGGACAGGGGTATGGCTACACCTTC
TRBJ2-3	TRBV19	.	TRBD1	CASSLTGGADTQYF	TGTGCCAGTAGTCTGACAGGGGGCGCGGATACGCAGTATTTT
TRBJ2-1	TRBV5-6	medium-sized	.	CASSEQGGSSYNEQFF	TGTGCCAGCAGCGAACAGGGAGGGAGCTCCTACAATGAGCAGTTCTTC
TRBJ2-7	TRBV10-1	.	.	CASSRDRSYEQYF	TGCGCCAGCAGCCGGGACCGATCCTACGAGCAGTACTTC
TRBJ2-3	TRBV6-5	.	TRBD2	CASSYSGASTDTQYF	TGTGCCAGCAGTTATAGCGGGGCTAGCACAGATACGCAGTATTTT
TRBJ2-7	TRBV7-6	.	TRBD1	CASSAEGASGQQYF	TGTGCCAGCAGCGCCGAGGGGGCCTCGGGCCAGCAGTACTTC
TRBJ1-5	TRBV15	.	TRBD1	CATSRARGAGQPQHF	TGTGCCACCAGCAGAGCCAGGGGGGCCGGGCAGCCCCAGCATTTT
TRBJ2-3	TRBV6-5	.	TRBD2	CASSYGLAGTDTQYF	TGTGCCAGCAGTTACGGTCTAGCGGGCACAGATACGCAGTATTTT
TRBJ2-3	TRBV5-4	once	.	CASSQKRTDPDTQYF	TGTGCCAGCAGTCAAAAAAGGACAGACCCAGATACGCAGTATTTT
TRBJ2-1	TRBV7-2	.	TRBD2	CASSLGPHGGNEQFF	TGTGCCAGCAGCTTAGGGCCCCACGGGGGGAATGAGCAGTTCTTC
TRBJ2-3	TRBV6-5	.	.	CATQGDTQYF	TGTGCCACCCAGGGAGATACGCAGTATTTT
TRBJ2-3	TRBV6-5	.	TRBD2	CASSFQAGGSTDTQYF	TGTGCCAGCAGTTTCCAGGCGGGGGGTAGCACAGATACGCAGTATTTT
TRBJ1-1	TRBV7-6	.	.	CASSTPGPQGESEAFF	TGTGCCAGCAGCACGCCAGGGCCCCAAGGCGAGTCTGAAGCTTTCTTT
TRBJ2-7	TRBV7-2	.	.	CASSLAKFYEQYF	TGTGCCAGCAGCTTAGCAAAATTCTACGAGCAGTACTTC
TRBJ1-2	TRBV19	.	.	CASTGRFYGYTF	TGTGCCAGTACGGGCAGGTTTTATGGCTACACCTTC
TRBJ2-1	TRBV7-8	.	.	CASSPRGDLGEQFF	TGTGCCAGCAGCCCCCGGGGAGACCTGGGGGAGCAGTTCTTC
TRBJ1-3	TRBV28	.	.	CASSGPLISGNTIYF	TGTGCCAGCAGTGGACCTCTAATCTCTGGAAACACCATATATTTT
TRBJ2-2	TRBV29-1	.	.	CSVEVTTGELFF	TGCAGCGTTGAAGTGACCACCGGGGAGCTGTTTTTT
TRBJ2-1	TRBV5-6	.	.	CASSFELTGNEQFF	TGTGCCAGCAGCTTCGAATTAACGGGGAATGAGCAGTTCTTC
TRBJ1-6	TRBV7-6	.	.	CASSLEADNSPLHF	TGTGCCAGCAGCTTAGAGGCGGATAATTCACCCCTCCACTTT
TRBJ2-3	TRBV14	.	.	CASSRSTSGTDTQYF	TGTGCCAGCAGCCGATCTACTTCCGGCACAGATACGCAGTATTTT
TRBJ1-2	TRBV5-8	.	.	CASSRTRQEYTF	TGTGCCAGCAGCCGGACGAGACAGGAGTACACCTTC
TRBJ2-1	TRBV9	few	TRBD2	CASSVNSGSFDEQFF	TGTGCCAGCAGCGTAAATAGCGGGAGCTTTGATGAGCAGTTCTTC
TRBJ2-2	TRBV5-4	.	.	CASSLLASTGELFF	TGTGCCAGCAGCTTACTAGCCAGCACCGGGGAGCTGTTTTTT
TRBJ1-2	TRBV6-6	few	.	CASSYQAGSNYGYTF	TGTGCCAGCAGTTACCAAGCAGGATCTAACTATGGCTACACCTTC
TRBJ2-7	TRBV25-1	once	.	CASMDPTRGSYEQYF	TGTGCCAGCATGGATCCCACCAGGGGCTCCTACGAGCAGTACTTC
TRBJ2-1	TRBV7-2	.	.	CASSIEGRTANGQFF	TGTGCCAGCAGCATAGAAGGAAGGACAGCCAATGGGCAGTTCTTC
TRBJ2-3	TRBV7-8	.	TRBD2	CASSLYLGVAGSFNTQYF	TGTGCCAGCAGCTTATACCTGGGGGTAGCGGGATCGTTTAATACGCAGTATTTT
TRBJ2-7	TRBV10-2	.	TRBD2	CASIPSGGLYEQYF	TGCGCCAGCATCCCTAGCGGGGGTCTCTACGAGCAGTACTTC
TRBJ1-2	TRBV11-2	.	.	CASSLTDTPYGYTF	TGTGCCAGCAGCTTAACTGACACCCCCTATGGCTACACCTTC
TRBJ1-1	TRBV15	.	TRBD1	CATSPLDRPEAFF	TGTGCCACCAGCCCCTTGGACAGGCCTGAAGCTTTCTTT
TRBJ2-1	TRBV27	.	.	CASSPTEYTLHEQFF	TGTGCCAGCAGTCCGACAGAATATACACTCCATGAGCAGTTCTTC
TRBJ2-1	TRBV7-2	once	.	CASSLGHNEQFF	TGTGCCAGCAGCTTAGGCCACAATGAGCAGTTCTTC
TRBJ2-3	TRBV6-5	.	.	CASSYRGLGPDTQYF	TGTGCCAGCAGTTACCGCGGGTTGGGACCAGATACGCAGTATTTT
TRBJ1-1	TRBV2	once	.	CASRRQTNTEAFF	TGTGCCAGCAGGAGGCAGACCAACACTGAAGCTTTCTTT
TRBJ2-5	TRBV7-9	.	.	CASSSETQYF	TGTGCCAGCAGCTCAGAGACCCAGTACTTC
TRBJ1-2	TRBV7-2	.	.	CASSLGGDMKDGYTF	TGTGCCAGCAGCTTAGGGGGGGATATGAAAGATGGCTACACCTTC
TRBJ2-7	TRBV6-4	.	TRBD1	CARGTGNEQYF	TGTGCCAGGGGGACAGGGAACGAGCAGTACTTC
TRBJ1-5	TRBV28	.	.	CASSSPGSYQPQHF	TGTGCCAGCAGTTCCCCGGGATCTTATCAGCCCCAGCATTTT
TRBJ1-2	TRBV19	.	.	CASSTSGAGEGGYTF	TGTGCCAGTAGTACCTCCGGCGCAGGGGAGGGTGGCTACACCTTC
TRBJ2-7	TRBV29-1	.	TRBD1	CSFRDRPAYEQYF	TGCAGCTTCAGGGACAGACCGGCCTACGAGCAGTACTTC
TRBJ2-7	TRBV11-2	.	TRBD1	CASSFPGQGSYEQYF	TGTGCCAGCAGCTTTCCGGGACAGGGTTCCTACGAGCAGTACTTC